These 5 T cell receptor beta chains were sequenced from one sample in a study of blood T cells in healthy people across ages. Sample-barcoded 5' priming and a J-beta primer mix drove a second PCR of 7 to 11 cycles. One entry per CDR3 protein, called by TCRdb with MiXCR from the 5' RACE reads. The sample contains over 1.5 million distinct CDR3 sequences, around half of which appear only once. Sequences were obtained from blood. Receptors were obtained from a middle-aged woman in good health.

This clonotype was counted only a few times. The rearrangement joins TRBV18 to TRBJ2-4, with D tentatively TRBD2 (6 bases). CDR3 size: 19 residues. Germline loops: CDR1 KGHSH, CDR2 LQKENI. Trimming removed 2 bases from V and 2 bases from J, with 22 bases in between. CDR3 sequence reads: CASSPLAVGTPTSKNIQYF. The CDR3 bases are TGTGCCAGCTCACCATTGGCGGTCGGGACTCCTACTTCCAAAAACATTCAGTACTTC.

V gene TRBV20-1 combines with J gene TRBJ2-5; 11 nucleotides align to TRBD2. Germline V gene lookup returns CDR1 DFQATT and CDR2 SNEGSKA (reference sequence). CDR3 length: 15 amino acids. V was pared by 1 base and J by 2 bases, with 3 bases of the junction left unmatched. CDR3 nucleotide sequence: TGCAGTGCTAGAGTAGCGGGGGGGCCTCAAGAGACCCAGTACTTC. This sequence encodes CSARVAGGPQETQYF.

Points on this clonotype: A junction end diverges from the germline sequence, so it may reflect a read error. The CDR3 nucleotides read TGTGCCAGCAGCTTGTGGGGGGTCCCTCTACTTAGAGGCTGCACCTTC. As protein: CASSLWGVPLLRGCTF. The rearrangement links TRBV5-4 to TRBJ1-2, with D possibly TRBD1 on 5 matching bases. CDR1 is SGHNT and CDR2 is YYREEE in the germline V gene (reference sequence). This CDR3 has 16 amino acids.

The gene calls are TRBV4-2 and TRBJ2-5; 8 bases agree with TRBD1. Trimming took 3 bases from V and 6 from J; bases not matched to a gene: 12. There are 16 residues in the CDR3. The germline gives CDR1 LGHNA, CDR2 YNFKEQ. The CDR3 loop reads CASSQGDRGLGKTQYF. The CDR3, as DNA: TGTGCCAGCAGCCAGGGCGACAGGGGTTTGGGGAAGACCCAGTACTTC.

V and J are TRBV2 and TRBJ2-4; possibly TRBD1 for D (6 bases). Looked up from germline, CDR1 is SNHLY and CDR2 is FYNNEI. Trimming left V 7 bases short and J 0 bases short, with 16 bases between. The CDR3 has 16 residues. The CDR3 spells CASTGESKLAKNIQYF. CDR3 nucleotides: TGTGCCAGCACAGGGGAAAGCAAACTAGCCAAAAACATTCAGTACTTC.